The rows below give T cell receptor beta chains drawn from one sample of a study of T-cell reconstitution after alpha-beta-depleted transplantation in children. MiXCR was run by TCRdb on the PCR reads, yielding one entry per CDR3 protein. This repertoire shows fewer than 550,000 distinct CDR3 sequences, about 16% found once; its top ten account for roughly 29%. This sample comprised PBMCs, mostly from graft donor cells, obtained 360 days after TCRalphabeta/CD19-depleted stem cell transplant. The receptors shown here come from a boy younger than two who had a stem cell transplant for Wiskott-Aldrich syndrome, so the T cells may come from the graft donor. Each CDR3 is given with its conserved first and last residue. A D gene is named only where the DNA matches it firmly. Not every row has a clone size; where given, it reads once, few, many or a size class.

TGTGCCACGCACAGAACAGGGACAGATACGCAGTATTTT CATHRTGTDTQYF TRBJ2-3 NA NA TRBV10-3
TGCGCCAGCAGCCAAGCCCCCATCAGGGTATTAAATTCACCCCTCCACTTT CASSQAPIRVLNSPLHF TRBJ1-6 NA NA TRBV4-1
TGTGCCAGCAGTGTTTCCGCGTATGAGCAGTTCTTC CASSVSAYEQFF TRBJ2-1 NA few TRBV2
TGTGCCAGCAGTCATTATCAGGCCCAGTACTTC CASSHYQAQYF TRBJ2-5 NA few TRBV25-1
TGTGCCATGGGACCCGACTCGAACACCGGGGAGCTGTTTTTT CAMGPDSNTGELFF TRBJ2-2 NA NA TRBV28
TGTGCCAGCAGCCTTACCGGGACTAGCGGCGCTAACTCCTACGAGCAGTACTTC CASSLTGTSGANSYEQYF TRBJ2-7 TRBD2 NA TRBV11-1
TGTGCCAGCATTCAGCCCCAAACGCAGTATTTT CASIQPQTQYF TRBJ2-3 NA few TRBV6-1
TGCAGTGGTTTAGGGAGGCTGTCGTACAATGAGCAGTTCTTC CSGLGRLSYNEQFF TRBJ2-1 NA few TRBV20-1
TGTGCCAGCAACCTCTGGGGCAGGGAAAGAAATGAGCAGTTCTTC CASNLWGRERNEQFF TRBJ2-1 NA few TRBV5-8
TGCAGCGTTGATGGGGCCCGGGGGACCTACAATGAGCAGTTCTTC CSVDGARGTYNEQFF TRBJ2-1 NA many TRBV29-1
TGCGCCAGCAGCTTGGGATTGGGGTCGGGTAACATTCAGTACTTC CASSLGLGSGNIQYF TRBJ2-4 NA few TRBV5-1
TGTGCCAGCAGCTTAGGGTTCCCAGGGCTGCTCTCTGGAAACACCATATATTTT CASSLGFPGLLSGNTIYF TRBJ1-3 NA few TRBV11-1
TGTGCCAGCAGTACCCTCCGGGGGCCCTACGAGCAGTACTTC CASSTLRGPYEQYF TRBJ2-7 NA NA TRBV12-3/TRBV12-4
TGTGCCAGCAGCTCTCTCCGGGGCATAGACAATGAGCAGTTCTTC CASSSLRGIDNEQFF TRBJ2-1 NA NA TRBV6-1
TGCAGTGCTAGACGACAGGGATGGAACACCGGGGAGCTGTTTTTT CSARRQGWNTGELFF TRBJ2-2 TRBD1 many TRBV20-1
TGTGCCACCAGTGATTTGGAGGGTTACAATGAGCAGTTCTTC CATSDLEGYNEQFF TRBJ2-1 NA NA TRBV24-1
TGTGCCAGCAGCAAAGACGGCACGAGCTCCTACAATGAGCAGTTCTTC CASSKDGTSSYNEQFF TRBJ2-1 NA NA TRBV21-1
TGTGCCAGCACAGGGACTAGTGACTACGAGCAGTACTTC CASTGTSDYEQYF TRBJ2-7 TRBD2 many TRBV12-3/TRBV12-4
TGTGCCAGCAGCGACTGGATCGCCCCTATAGATGGGGCCAACGTCCTGACTTTC CASSDWIAPIDGANVLTF TRBJ2-6 NA NA TRBV9
TGTGCCAGCAGTTTTTCCGGGACAATATATGGCTACACCTTC CASSFSGTIYGYTF TRBJ1-2 NA few TRBV12-3/TRBV12-4
TGTGCCAGCAGGGCACAGGGGCGGAGCGGTGGGACCCAGTACTTC CASRAQGRSGGTQYF TRBJ2-5 TRBD1 few TRBV12-3/TRBV12-4